One sample yielded the 15 T cell receptor beta chains listed below, sequenced in a study of CD8+ T cells in alopecia areata (dated by TCRdb to between 2018 and 2020). Library preparation used the immunoSEQ multiplex PCR assay. For TCR sequencing, RNA was extracted from every sample and reverse transcribed into cDNA to serve as template. TCRdb mirrors the immuneACCESS table, restricted to in-frame sequences. Some clones are absent from its copies; in checked studies, under half trace to an unresolved V gene, and the reason for the others is unknown. The table for this sample lists some 110,000 clones, none of them counted only once. Jointly, the top ten make up around 20% of the sample. Sequencing input: lesional skin. These receptors came from a C3H/HeJ mouse with alopecia areata. The strain in question carries the MHC haplotype H2-k.

Concerning this clone: Here the gene names and germline are mouse. The read terminates 4 residues ahead of where the CDR3 ends, so the germline J gene completes it. The chain carries TRBV1 and TRBJ1-4; tentative D call: TRBD1 (5 bases). Germline loops: CDR1 NSQYPW, CDR2 LRSPGD (reference sequence). There are 17 residues in the CDR3. Trimming stripped 0 bases from V and 0 bases from J, with 11 bases between. CDR3: CTCSAEGGTISNERLFF. CDR3 bases read: TGCACCTGCAGTGCAGAGGGGGGGACCATTTCCAACGAA.

For this clone: Germline and genes: mouse. The sequence runs out 4 residues before the end of the CDR3; the remainder is reconstructed from the germline J gene. J is TRBJ2-5 and V is TRBV17, with 9 bases matching TRBD2. CDR1 and CDR2 (germline): MNHDT, YYDKIL. CDR3 length equals 15 residues. CDR3 DNA (partial): TGTGCTAGCAGTAGAGGGGGACTGGGTGAAGAC. It yields the protein CASSRGGLGED. The complete CDR3 reads CASSRGGLGEDTQYF.

This clone was counted a few times. The listed genes are named as in mouse. The read ends 4 residues early relative to the CDR3; the germline J gene fills the gap. The J gene is TRBJ1-4, the V gene TRBV13-3, with D uncertain. Trimming cost V 6 bases and J 1 base, with 4 bases left between them. This CDR3 is built from 12 residues. Germline V gene lookup returns CDR1 NNHDY and CDR2 SYVADS. The part of the CDR3 DNA that was read is TGTGCCAGCACCAATTCCAACGAA. This translates into CASTNSNE. The CDR3 reads in full as CASTNSNERLFF.

In the case of this clone: Genes here carry mouse names. The sequenced fragment ends 4 residues before the CDR3 boundary, so the rest is inferred from the germline J gene. V gene TRBV19 combines with J gene TRBJ2-7, with 12 bases identical to TRBD2. Trimming cost V 5 bases and J 3 bases; bases outside gene matches: 6. The CDR3 spans 15 residues. Germline V gene lookup returns CDR1 FNHDT and CDR2 SITEND (reference sequence). CDR3 bases read: TGTGCCAGCAGCCCGGACTGGGGGGGGAACTAT. Translation: CASSPDWGGNY. The entire CDR3 is CASSPDWGGNYEQYF.

A remark on this clone: Each gene name is a mouse one. The CDR3 extends 4 residues past the end of the read, so its final part is completed from the germline J gene. The chain combines TRBV13-2 with TRBJ1-2, with 9 positions matching TRBD1. V lost 1 base and J lost 3; bases outside the gene matches: 7. The CDR3 is 16 amino acids. Germline V CDR1 and CDR2: NNHNN, SYGAGS (reference sequence). The DNA read from the CDR3 is TGTGCCAGCGGTGATCTCGGGACAGGGAGGGACTCC. Its protein is CASGDLGTGRDS. The CDR3, in full, reads CASGDLGTGRDSDYTF.

This clone was seen repeatedly, ten times or more. Germline and genes here are mouse. The DNA read from the CDR3 is TGTGCCAGCAGTGATGTAGACAGGGCCAACTCC. Translated, it gives CASSDVDRANS. The CDR3 in its entirety is CASSDVDRANSDYTF. The chain uses TRBV13-3 and TRBJ1-2, with TRBD1 matching over 7 bases. The read terminates 4 residues ahead of where the CDR3 ends, so the germline J gene completes it. V was pared by 0 bases and J by 2 bases, with 4 bases of the junction left unmatched. CDR3 length: 15 residues. The V gene's germline CDR1 is NNHDY and CDR2 SYVADS.

This clone was observed a few times. Gene names refer to mouse genes. The sequenced fragment ends 4 residues before the CDR3 boundary, so the rest is inferred from the germline J gene. This sample also contains other DNA sequences that code for the same CDR3. V usage is TRBV1 and J usage is TRBJ2-2, with D unresolved. Germline loops: CDR1 NSQYPW, CDR2 LRSPGD (reference sequence). Trimming cost V 0 bases and J 0 bases, with 8 bases left between them. The CDR3 is made up of 16 amino acids. The CDR3 bases that were read are TGCACCTGCAGTGCAGATTCCAGGACAAACACCGGG. Amino acid sequence: CTCSADSRTNTG. From start to end, the CDR3 is CTCSADSRTNTGQLYF.

This clone was seen more than once but under ten times. Gene names are the mouse ones. With the read ending 4 residues before the CDR3 end, the germline J gene is used to fill in that end. The chain combines TRBV13-1 with TRBJ2-1, with a tentative D call TRBD2 (5 bases). CDR1 NSHNY and CDR2 SYGAGN come from the germline V gene. Trimming shortened V by 4 bases and J by 3 bases, and 11 bases separated the two germline ends. This CDR3 is built from 14 residues. CDR3 protein: CASSPAGSYAEQFF. The CDR3 bases that were read are TGTGCCAGCAGTCCGGCTGGGAGCTATGCT.

As regards this clone: Gene labels here are mouse ones. The CDR3 end falls 4 residues outside the read, so it is completed with the germline J gene. The chain has TRBV1 and TRBJ2-3; the match to TRBD1 covers 9 bases. CDR3 size: 16 residues. Germline CDR1 is NSQYPW and CDR2 is LRSPGD (reference sequence). This CDR3 is CTCSAGTGRSQETLYF. Partial CDR3 DNA: TGCACCTGCAGTGCCGGGACAGGGAGGTCCCAAGAA.

This clone was picked up a small number of times. The genes are named according to mouse. With the read ending 4 residues before the CDR3 end, the germline J gene is used to fill in that end. This chain uses TRBV13-2 with TRBJ2-1, with 7 bases fitting TRBD1. The length of the CDR3 is 14 residues. CDR1 NNHNN and CDR2 SYGAGS come from the germline V gene (reference sequence). J was trimmed by 2 bases and V by 5 bases; bases with no gene match: 4. CDR3 sequence reads: CASGGTAYYAEQFF. The sequenced CDR3 bases are TGTGCCAGCGGGGGGACAGCCTACTATGCT.

This clone was seen repeatedly, ten times or more. Gene names follow the mouse nomenclature. The read is 4 residues too short to cover the CDR3 end, so that end is filled in from the germline J gene. The V gene is TRBV13-1, the J gene TRBJ2-7; 8 bases map to TRBD1. This CDR3 contains 11 residues. The germline CDR1 and CDR2 sequences are NSHNY and SYGAGN. Incomplete CDR3 DNA: TGTGCCAGCAGGACAGGGGAT. Its protein is CASRTGD. The full CDR3 sequence reads CASRTGDEQYF.

The sample holds many counts of this clone. TCRdb's protein does not match the DNA translation at residue 12; the protein provided is translated from the DNA. Germline and genes here are mouse. Read sequence stops 3 residues before the CDR3 end, and the germline J gene provides the missing end. The V call is TRBV13-3, the J call TRBJ1-3, with D maybe TRBD1 (6 bases). The V and J ends lost 1 base and 3 bases respectively, with 11 bases between them. This CDR3 is 15 amino acids long. CDR1 is NNHDY and CDR2 is SYVADS in the germline V gene. The CDR3 reads CASSDRRGVGNTLYF. The sequenced CDR3 bases are TGTGCCAGCAGTGATCGCAGGGGTGTTGGAAATACG.

With respect to this clone: Mouse gene names apply. The sequence runs out 4 residues before the end of the CDR3; the remainder is reconstructed from the germline J gene. The chain has TRBV13-1 and TRBJ2-5; D is perhaps TRBD2 (7 bases). The germline CDR1 and CDR2 sequences are NSHNY and SYGAGN. The length of the CDR3 is 13 residues. CDR3 protein: CASSGGAADTQYF. Incomplete CDR3 DNA: TGTGCCAGCAGTGGGGGGGCGGCAGAC.

This clone was counted between two and nine times. The gene symbols are mouse symbols. CDR3 DNA (partial): TGTGCCAGCAGTGATGCAGCAGGAAACGAA. This translates into CASSDAAGNE. The full CDR3 sequence reads CASSDAAGNERLFF. The chain employs TRBV13-1 and TRBJ1-4; D gene uncertain. The read is 4 residues too short to cover the CDR3 end, so that end is filled in from the germline J gene. V was cut by 0 bases and J by 5 bases, with 8 bases left in between. CDR3 length equals 14 residues. Germline V gene lookup returns CDR1 NSHNY and CDR2 SYGAGN.

A word on this clone: The genes are named according to mouse. The read ends 4 residues before the CDR3 terminus; that terminus is restored from the germline J gene. The J gene is TRBJ2-4, the V gene TRBV31; 10 bases fit TRBD2. CDR1 and CDR2 (germline): GKSSPN, SITVG. There are 17 residues in the CDR3. V lost 3 bases to trimming and J lost 0 bases; unmatched junction nucleotides: 9. The CDR3 sequence is CAWRFRTGGPSQNTLYF. CDR3 DNA, as far as it was read: TGTGCCTGGAGGTTTCGGACTGGGGGACCTAGTCAAAAC.